Shown below are 18 T cell receptor beta chains from a single sample sequenced in a study of cytomegalovirus exposure and HLA in healthy donors. The PCR ran on 60 Vbeta and 13 Jbeta primers. The assay was immunoSEQ multiplex PCR, and TCRdb's table has in-frame clones only and misses some. The data contain under 250,000 clones, less than 85% of them singletons. Sample: PBMCs. These receptors were collected from a man younger than 35 in good health and CMV-seronegative.

The CDR3 here is CASSAIAGGSADTQYF. The CDR3 region has the DNA TGCGCCAGCAGCGCGATAGCGGGAGGGTCCGCAGATACGCAGTATTTT. The V call is TRBV5-1, the J call TRBJ2-3; 11 positions match TRBD2. With V trimmed by 4 bases and J by 4 bases, 8 bases remained unmatched. Germline V CDR1 and CDR2: SGHRS, YFSETQ. The CDR3 covers 16 residues.

The chain is built from TRBV5-6 and TRBJ1-1; weak D call: TRBD1 (5 bases). Germline CDR1 and CDR2: SGHDT and YYEEEE. V was shortened by 2 bases and J by 1 base, with 9 bases between the two germline ends. The CDR3 totals 14 residues. The CDR3 is CASSFQGGNTEAFF. The CDR3 region has the DNA TGTGCCAGCAGCTTTCAGGGAGGGAACACTGAAGCTTTCTTT. Based on the CDR3 plus reference TRBV5-6 and TRBJ1-1, the full variable domain is DAGVTQSPTHLIKTRGQQVTLRCSPKSGHDTVSWYQQALGQGPQFIFQYYEEEERQRGNFPDRFSGHQFPNYSSELNVNALLLGDSALYLCASSFQGGNTEAFFGQGTRLTVV.

This chain links TRBV6-1 with TRBJ1-3; 9 bases align to TRBD1. Trimming cost V 10 bases and J 3 bases; bases outside gene matches: 7. Per germline, CDR1 MNHNS and CDR2 SASEGT. There are 14 residues in the CDR3. CDR3 sequence (DNA): TGTGCCACCCTACAGGGGGCCGGTGGAAACACCATATATTTT. This translates into CATLQGAGGNTIYF.

The chain has TRBV9 and TRBJ2-3, with D perhaps matching TRBD2 (5 bases). V lost 0 bases to trimming and J lost 1 base, with 18 bases between them. Per germline, CDR1 SGDLS and CDR2 YYNGEE. The CDR3 consists of 18 residues. CDR3 sequence: CASSVAPEGGAGTDTQYF. In DNA, the CDR3 is TGTGCCAGCAGCGTAGCCCCCGAAGGAGGAGCTGGCACAGATACGCAGTATTTT.

The chain employs TRBV18 and TRBJ1-1; TRBD1 is a possible D gene (6 bases). Trimming took off 1 base at V and 0 bases at J, with 12 bases between the two ends. Germline lookup yields CDR1 KGHSH and CDR2 LQKENI. The CDR3 has 16 amino acids. Here the CDR3 DNA reads TGTGCCAGCTCACCACGGGCGGGGGCGATGAACACTGAAGCTTTCTTT. Translation: CASSPRAGAMNTEAFF. Looking up the rest from reference TRBV18 and TRBJ1-1 gives the full variable domain: NAGVMQNPRHLVRRRGQEARLRCSPMKGHSHVYWYRQLPEEGLKFMVYLQKENIIDESGMPKERFSAEFPKEGPSILRIQQVVRGDSAAYFCASSPRAGAMNTEAFFGQGTRLTVV.

The chain couples TRBV5-6 to TRBJ1-5; D remains unclear. Germline V gene data show CDR1 as SGHDT and CDR2 as YYEEEE. V shed 0 bases and J shed 7 bases, with 8 bases lying between them. The CDR3 is made up of 13 amino acids. CDR3 DNA sequence: TGTGCCAGCAGCTTGGCCACGGGGCAGCCCCAGCATTTT. Its translation is CASSLATGQPQHF. The whole variable domain, filled in from reference TRBV5-6 and TRBJ1-5, reads DAGVTQSPTHLIKTRGQQVTLRCSPKSGHDTVSWYQQALGQGPQFIFQYYEEEERQRGNFPDRFSGHQFPNYSSELNVNALLLGDSALYLCASSLATGQPQHFGDGTRLSIL.

The chain couples TRBV30 to TRBJ2-5, with TRBD2 matching 8 bases. With V trimmed by 2 bases and J by 2 bases, 4 bases remained unmatched. The CDR3 length is 14 residues. CDR1 and CDR2 (germline): GTSNPN, SVGIG (reference sequence). The CDR3 sequence: CAWSNRGGQETQYF. CDR3 nucleotides: TGTGCCTGGAGTAACCGGGGGGGGCAAGAGACCCAGTACTTC.

This clone was seen more than once but under ten times. The rearrangement links TRBV5-4 to TRBJ1-1; maybe TRBD1 (6 bases). The CDR3 loop spans 14 amino acids. The germline V and J ends were trimmed by 3 bases and 3 bases, with 12 bases remaining between them. Germline V gives CDR1 SGHNT, CDR2 YYREEE (reference sequence). The CDR3 loop reads CASSSGVLDTEAFF. The CDR3 DNA reads TGTGCCAGCAGCTCAGGGGTCCTGGACACTGAAGCTTTCTTT.

The chain is built from TRBV4-2 and TRBJ1-1, with 7 bases fitting TRBD1. J was trimmed by 1 base and V by 6 bases; bases with no gene match: 5. The CDR3 totals 14 residues. CDR1 is LGHNA, CDR2 YNFKEQ, per germline. CDR3 in amino acids: CASRPGQENTEAFF. CDR3 coding DNA: TGTGCCAGCAGGCCTGGACAGGAGAACACTGAAGCTTTCTTT.

The chain couples TRBV28 to TRBJ2-7, with unresolved D. The V end lost 2 bases, the J end lost 6 bases, and 5 bases lay between the germline ends. Per the germline V gene, CDR1 is MDHEN and CDR2 is SYDVKM. CDR3 size: 11 residues. CDR3 region: CASSLIFEQYF. The CDR3 nucleotides are TGTGCCAGCAGTTTAATCTTCGAGCAGTACTTC.

This clone was seen a handful of times. The chain joins TRBV6-7 to TRBJ1-6; a weak D match, TRBD1 (5 bases). TRBV6-7 is an ORF, and what it does is uncertain. The CDR3 totals 14 residues. Trimming took 6 bases from V and 10 from J, leaving 16 bases between them. The CDR3 bases are TGTGCCAGCAGGGGCCCCAGGTCAGGGTCACCCCTCCACTTT. The encoded protein is CASRGPRSGSPLHF.

This clone was detected a few times. CDR3 protein: CASSDRQGNTEAFF. The CDR3 nucleotides are TGTGCCAGCAGCGATAGACAGGGGAACACTGAAGCTTTCTTT. The chain is built from TRBV2 and TRBJ1-1, with 7 bases lining up with TRBD1. The CDR3 is 14 amino acids. Germline-derived CDR1 and CDR2 are SNHLY and FYNNEI. The ends lost 6 bases at V and 1 base at J; junction bases unmatched: 5.

On this clone itself: This sample includes further DNA sequences coding for the same CDR3. The CDR3 DNA reads as TGTGCCAGTAGTATCGGACAGAGTAGCAATCAGCCCCAGCATTTT. It codes for CASSIGQSSNQPQHF. The chain employs TRBV19 and TRBJ1-5, with D maybe TRBD1 (6 bases). V lost 3 bases and J lost 0, with 9 bases in between. Germline CDR1 is LNHDA and CDR2 is SQIVND (reference sequence). This CDR3 is built from 15 residues.

This clone has just one count. The genes are TRBV5-1 and TRBJ1-3; TRBD1 agrees at 7 bases. This CDR3 contains 17 residues. The germline V gene encodes CDR1 SGHRS and CDR2 YFSETQ. The ends lost 0 bases at V and 0 bases at J; junction bases unmatched: 6. The CDR3 spells CASSLVGTASSGNTIYF. The CDR3 bases are TGCGCCAGCAGCTTGGTTGGGACAGCCAGCTCTGGAAACACCATATATTTT.

The chain employs TRBV27 and TRBJ2-2, with D maybe TRBD1 (5 bases). Germline V lookup: CDR1 MNHEY, CDR2 SMNVEV (reference sequence). This CDR3 region has 17 residues. Trimming cost V 0 bases and J 8 bases, with 19 bases left between them. The CDR3 spells CASSLSILTWAGGELFF. CDR3 coding DNA: TGTGCCAGCAGTTTATCGATTTTAACTTGGGCAGGGGGGGAGCTGTTTTTT.

This chain connects TRBV11-2 to TRBJ2-1; 7 positions match TRBD1. Unmatched junction bases numbered 6, after V lost 4 bases and J lost 9 bases. From germline, CDR1 is SGHAT and CDR2 FQNNGV. CDR3 length: 13 amino acids. DNA for the CDR3: TGTGCCAGCAGCTACAACAGGGGTGGTGAGCAGTTCTTC. Amino acid sequence: CASSYNRGGEQFF.

This chain connects TRBV7-3 to TRBJ2-1; D unresolved. Germline CDR1 and CDR2: SGHTA and FQGTGA. The CDR3 extends over 15 amino acids. Trimming stripped 5 bases from V and 4 bases from J, with 15 bases between. CDR3: CASSPNFPPYNEQFF. The CDR3 bases are TGTGCCAGCAGCCCTAATTTTCCCCCATACAATGAGCAGTTCTTC.

This sequence joins TRBV27 and TRBJ2-6; 9 nucleotides match TRBD1. Germline CDR1 MNHEY, CDR2 SMNVEV (reference sequence). Unmatched junction bases numbered 4, after V lost 1 base and J lost 0 bases. This CDR3 contains 18 residues. The CDR3 reads CASSLFTGGSSGANVLTF. CDR3 sequence (DNA): TGTGCCAGCAGTTTATTTACAGGGGGCTCCTCTGGGGCCAACGTCCTGACTTTC.